This note documents a single T cell receptor (beta chain) sequence. Its cognate antigen is unknown. CDR3 length: 14 amino acids. Losses at the gene ends were 4 bases for V and 5 bases for J; bases not matched to a gene: 4. Germline V CDR1 and CDR2: SNHLY, FYNNEI. Time point here: week 47, end of study. Each dose of the vaccine consisted of 300 ug of mutant IDH1 20-mer peptide, with topical imiquimod. These data come from a study of a mutant IDH1 vaccine in newly diagnosed glioma. About the study: Following radiotherapy alone, or alongside temozolomide cycles, vaccination was started after an interval of 4-6 weeks.

Data came from immunoSEQ multiplex PCR; TCRdb stores just in-frame clones and leaves some out. The table lists roughly 86,000 clones, 80% to 90% of them singletons. The sequencing used PBMCs, collected from a glioma patient whose treatment included an IDH1 peptide vaccine. This clonotype was sampled from a man aged 35-49 years with glioma. The chain employs TRBV2 and TRBJ2-7, with 11 bases lining up with TRBD2. CDR3 nucleotide sequence: TGTGCCAGCAGTGGGTTAGCGGGGGGGGACGAGCAGTACTTC. Translation: CASSGLAGGDEQYF.